One sample yielded the 21 T cell receptor beta chains listed below, sequenced in a study of beta chain features in type 1 diabetes. Sequenced material consisted of expressed TCRB transcripts (all of the isolated RNA was reverse transcribed). Generated by immunoSEQ multiplex PCR, the TCRdb table keeps only in-frame clones and is missing some. The sample lists some 250,000 clones, around 26% seen once, with 4% in the top ten. Sequenced input: central memory CD4+ T cells from blood. These receptors all come from a man between 25 and 39 years old in good health.

This clone has more than one count but fewer than ten. V and J are TRBV7-2 and TRBJ2-2, with 8 bases aligning to TRBD1. The CDR3 runs 15 residues. Germline V gene sequence: CDR1 SGHTA, CDR2 FQGNSA. The V gene end was trimmed by 2 bases and the J gene end by 5 bases; junction bases not matched to a gene: 4. The CDR3 DNA is TGTGCCAGCAGCTTACTGACAGGGGAGACCGGGGAGCTGTTTTTT. It translates to CASSLLTGETGELFF.

This clone turned up a few times. The chain couples TRBV10-1 to TRBJ2-1, with TRBD1 matching over 10 bases. This CDR3 has 12 amino acids. Germline V gives CDR1 WNHNN, CDR2 SYGVQD (reference sequence). J gave up 11 bases and V 6 bases, and 4 bases lay outside the gene matches. The CDR3 sequence: CASSWDRGQQFF. The CDR3 DNA is TGCGCCAGCAGCTGGGACAGGGGACAGCAGTTCTTC.

The chain combines TRBV11-2 with TRBJ2-7, with a weak D call TRBD2 (6 bases). V dropped 0 bases and J dropped 9 bases, with 21 bases sitting between them. The germline gives CDR1 SGHAT, CDR2 FQNNGV. The CDR3 covers 16 residues. For the CDR3, the DNA is TGTGCCAGCAGCTTAGAGAGTCCGAGGGGAGGAGTTTGGCAGTACTTC. This gives the protein CASSLESPRGGVWQYF.

The chain joins TRBV27 to TRBJ1-2; D not certain. The ends were cut back, 6 bases at V and 6 bases at J, with 11 bases in the middle. The CDR3 is 12 residues long. In germline, CDR1 is MNHEY, CDR2 SMNVEV (reference sequence). This CDR3 reads CASREGSDGYTF. The CDR3 DNA is TGTGCCAGCAGGGAGGGATCGGATGGCTACACCTTC.

V and J are TRBV9 and TRBJ2-7; 7 bases map to TRBD2. Germline CDR1 and CDR2: SGDLS and YYNGEE. The CDR3 sequence is 15 residues long. V dropped 6 bases and J dropped 2; count of bases not matched to a gene: 11. In nucleotides, the CDR3 is TGTGCCAGCACCAGCCGCGGGAGCGTAACCTACGAGCAGTACTTC. Translation gives CASTSRGSVTYEQYF.

This clone was detected only a few times. V is TRBV7-2 and J is TRBJ1-1, with D perhaps TRBD1 (6 bases). Trimming removed 4 bases from V and 5 bases from J, with 14 bases in between. The CDR3 contains 14 residues. CDR1 is SGHTA and CDR2 is FQGNSA in the germline V gene. CDR3 protein: CASSSNTGRTEAFF. CDR3 nucleotides: TGTGCCAGCAGCTCAAATACAGGGAGAACTGAAGCTTTCTTT.

The chain has TRBV10-3 and TRBJ2-5; possibly TRBD1 for D (6 bases). This CDR3 is built from 13 residues. V was cut by 6 bases and J by 2 bases, with 10 bases left in between. Germline CDR1 reads ENHRY; CDR2 reads SYGVKD. CDR3 loop: CAIRGAEQETQYF. The CDR3, as DNA: TGTGCCATCAGGGGGGCAGAACAAGAGACCCAGTACTTC.

The table lists this clone with a few counts. This chain links TRBV13 with TRBJ1-1, with TRBD1 matching over 9 bases. CDR1 is PRHDT, CDR2 FYEKMQ, per germline (reference sequence). Losses at the gene ends were 5 bases for V and 0 bases for J; bases not matched to a gene: 7. This CDR3 is built from 16 residues. The CDR3 DNA follows: TGTGCCAGCAGCCCGACCTGGGACAGGGTGAACACTGAAGCTTTCTTT. Translated: CASSPTWDRVNTEAFF.

The table lists this clone with a few counts. The chain couples TRBV28 to TRBJ2-7, with 11 bases that match TRBD2. The CDR3 is made up of 16 amino acids. Germline trimming cut 6 bases from V and 1 base from J; bases unmatched to any gene: 8. The V gene's germline CDR1 is MDHEN and CDR2 SYDVKM. CDR3 loop: CASRLTSGKVSYEQYF. In DNA form, the CDR3 reads TGTGCCAGCAGGCTGACTAGCGGGAAGGTTTCCTACGAGCAGTACTTC.

In this sample, this clone turned up many times. The gene calls are TRBV7-9 and TRBJ2-1; D remains unclear. This CDR3 has 15 residues. Germline V gene sequence: CDR1 SEHNR, CDR2 FQNEAQ (reference sequence). Trimming removed 1 base from V and 6 bases from J, with 13 bases in between. In DNA, the CDR3 is TGTGCCAGCAGCTTAGGAGAGAAGAGAAGCAATGAGCAGTTCTTC. Encoded protein: CASSLGEKRSNEQFF.

In this sample, this clone turned up a few times. The chain recombines TRBV9 with TRBJ1-4, with no clear D. This CDR3 is built from 14 residues. Germline assignment: CDR1 SGDLS and CDR2 YYNGEE. Trimming cost V 0 bases and J 9 bases, with 12 bases left between them. CDR3 residues: CASSVAPSGQKLFF. In DNA, the CDR3 is TGTGCCAGCAGCGTAGCGCCAAGCGGTCAAAAACTGTTTTTT.

A few counts support this clone. The V and J genes are TRBV29-1 and TRBJ1-2; 7 bases are shared with TRBD1. The length of the CDR3 is 12 residues. Per the germline V gene, CDR1 is SQVTM and CDR2 is ANQGSEA. Losses at the gene ends were 7 bases for V and 4 bases for J; bases not matched to a gene: 6. CDR3: CSADRDTYGYTF. The CDR3, as DNA: TGCAGCGCCGACAGGGATACCTATGGCTACACCTTC.

As for this clone: Given a much more abundant clone one base away, this may be a read error. The V gene is TRBV13, the J gene TRBJ1-1; D gene ambiguous. The germline V gene has CDR1 PRHDT and CDR2 FYEKMQ (reference sequence). V lost 2 bases, J lost 4 bases, and 2 bases lay in between. The CDR3 has 11 residues. CDR3 region: CASSLITEAFF. As DNA, the CDR3 is TGTGCCAGCAGCTTAATCACTGAAGCTTTCTTT.

This chain joins TRBV11-2 and TRBJ2-4; the D gene is possibly TRBD1 (5 bases). Germline V gene lookup returns CDR1 SGHAT and CDR2 FQNNGV. The CDR3 has 16 amino acids. Trimming took 6 bases from V and 3 from J, leaving 18 bases between them. The CDR3 sequence is CASRYRSRVDKNIQYF. The CDR3 DNA reads as TGTGCCAGCAGATATCGGAGCAGGGTGGACAAAAACATTCAGTACTTC. Drawing the rest from reference TRBV11-2 and TRBJ2-4, the complete variable domain is EAGVAQSPRYKIIEKRQSVAFWCNPISGHATLYWYQQILGQGPKLLIQFQNNGVVDDSQLPKDRFSAERLKGVDSTLKIQPAKLEDSAVYLCASRYRSRVDKNIQYFGAGTRLSVL.

This rearrangement joins TRBV9 to TRBJ2-5; either TRBD1 or TRBD2 may supply D (5 bases each). CDR1 is SGDLS, CDR2 YYNGEE, per germline. Trimming shortened V by 0 bases and J by 5 bases, and 11 bases separated the two germline ends. The CDR3 sequence is 14 residues long. CDR3: CASSVGSGSETQYF. The DNA of the CDR3 is TGTGCCAGCAGCGTAGGGTCAGGGAGCGAGACCCAGTACTTC.

The chain combines TRBV28 with TRBJ2-1; 8 nucleotides match TRBD2. The germline CDR1 and CDR2 sequences are MDHEN and SYDVKM. Germline trimming cut 4 bases from V and 5 bases from J; bases unmatched to any gene: 10. This CDR3 comprises 16 residues. This CDR3 reads CASSSPVGSGNNEQFF. The CDR3 DNA reads as TGTGCCAGCAGTTCACCGGTCGGTAGCGGGAACAATGAGCAGTTCTTC.

This clone was seen more than once but under ten times. This chain connects TRBV5-4 to TRBJ2-3, with 9 bases fitting TRBD2. The ends lost 4 bases at V and 6 bases at J; junction bases unmatched: 9. The V gene's germline CDR1 is SGHNT and CDR2 YYREEE (reference sequence). The CDR3 has 15 amino acids. The CDR3: CASSRLTGTSDTQYF. The CDR3 DNA reads as TGTGCCAGCAGCCGACTTACCGGGACTAGCGATACGCAGTATTTT.

This clone has a handful of counts. The rearrangement uses TRBV25-1 and TRBJ1-5; tentatively, D is TRBD1 (5 bases). Germline CDR1 reads MGHDK; CDR2 reads SYGVNS. The CDR3 is 14 residues long. With 6 bases removed from V and 3 bases from J, the gap between germline ends came to 12 bases. CDR3 sequence (DNA): TGTGCCAGCAGGGGGGACGGGGACAATCAGCCCCAGCATTTT. This gives the protein CASRGDGDNQPQHF.

The chain is built from TRBV29-1 and TRBJ2-1; D gene uncertain. In germline, CDR1 is SQVTM, CDR2 ANQGSEA. The V gene lost 8 bases and the J gene lost 4 bases, with 9 bases spanning the gap. The CDR3 has 11 residues. CDR3: CSLRLYNEQFF. In nucleotides, the CDR3 is TGCAGCCTCCGGTTATACAATGAGCAGTTCTTC.

The gene calls are TRBV27 and TRBJ1-6, with unresolved D. Between the trimmed V and J ends, which lost 8 bases and 10 bases, there was a span of 15 bases. The V gene's germline CDR1 is MNHEY and CDR2 SMNVEV (reference sequence). This CDR3 comprises 13 residues. The DNA of the CDR3 is TGTGCCAGCTTCGAAGGGCCGCGGTCACCCCTCCACTTT. Translating gives CASFEGPRSPLHF.

This clone occurred a few times. The rearrangement joins TRBV5-8 to TRBJ2-3; D possibly corresponds to TRBD2 (6 bases). CDR3 length equals 13 residues. Germline CDR1 reads SGHTS; CDR2 reads YDEGEE. V was shortened by 5 bases and J by 7 bases, with 14 bases between the two germline ends. Written as DNA, the CDR3 is TGTGCCAGCAGAGCGGGTGGGGCAAATACGCAGTATTTT. It encodes CASRAGGANTQYF.